The 20 T cell receptor beta chains below were found in one sample sequenced in a study of cytomegalovirus exposure and HLA in healthy donors. Primers for the PCR totalled 60 Vbeta and 13 Jbeta. Method: immunoSEQ multiplex PCR; TCRdb's copy keeps in-frame clones and lacks some. The repertoire holds about 120,000 clones, with more than 75% as singletons. What was sequenced was PBMCs. The origin of the receptors is a female donor in good health and CMV-seronegative.

This chain joins TRBV28 and TRBJ1-1, with 9 bases lining up with TRBD1. V shed 5 bases, J shed 3 bases, and the junction held 10 bases outside the gene matches. Per the germline V gene, CDR1 is MDHEN and CDR2 is SYDVKM. The CDR3 has 16 residues. The CDR3 spells CASSMIQGAGDTEAFF. CDR3 DNA: TGTGCCAGCAGTATGATACAGGGGGCGGGGGACACTGAAGCTTTCTTT.

The chain recombines TRBV29-1 with TRBJ2-1, with no clear D. From germline, CDR1 is SQVTM and CDR2 ANQGSEA. V shed 5 bases and J shed 3 bases, with 2 bases lying between them. This CDR3 contains 10 residues. The CDR3 DNA sequence: TGCAGCGTTTACTACAATGAGCAGTTCTTC. Translated: CSVYYNEQFF.

The chain combines TRBV7-9 with TRBJ1-4; 8 bases are a match to TRBD1. The CDR3 loop spans 15 amino acids. The V gene's germline CDR1 is SEHNR and CDR2 FQNEAQ (reference sequence). V lost 1 base and J lost 3; bases outside the gene matches: 1. The CDR3 here is CASSLGTGPNEKLFF. CDR3 nucleotides: TGTGCCAGCAGCTTAGGGACAGGGCCTAATGAAAAACTGTTTTTT. Full variable domain (rest looked up from reference TRBV7-9 and TRBJ1-4): DTGVSQNPRHKITKRGQNVTFRCDPISEHNRLYWYRQTLGQGPEFLTYFQNEAQLEKSRLLSDRFSAERPKGSFSTLEIQRTEQGDSAMYLCASSLGTGPNEKLFFGSGTQLSVL.

This rearrangement joins TRBV11-3 to TRBJ1-2; tentative D call: TRBD1 (6 bases). Per germline, CDR1 SGHNT and CDR2 YENEEA. The CDR3 runs 14 residues. Trimming removed 4 bases from V and 2 bases from J, with 11 bases in between. CDR3: CASSSTGSNYGYTF. DNA of the CDR3: TGTGCCAGCAGCTCGACAGGATCCAACTATGGCTACACCTTC.

The chain recombines TRBV11-2 with TRBJ2-7, with D perhaps TRBD2 (7 bases). V lost 7 bases, J lost 3 bases, and 16 bases lay in between. There are 14 residues in the CDR3. Germline lookup yields CDR1 SGHAT and CDR2 FQNNGV. The CDR3 DNA follows: TGTGCCAGCAACCACGGGGGGCAGGACTACGAGCAGTACTTC. It translates to CASNHGGQDYEQYF.

The V gene is TRBV28, the J gene TRBJ2-2, with D uncertain. The CDR3 extends over 13 amino acids. V lost 6 bases and J 1 base, leaving 6 bases between the germline ends. CDR1 is MDHEN, CDR2 SYDVKM, per germline. The CDR3 DNA reads TGTGCCAGCAGAGCATTGAACACCGGGGAGCTGTTTTTT. This gives the protein CASRALNTGELFF.

The V and J genes are TRBV28 and TRBJ1-1; D unresolved. Trimming removed 3 bases from V and 2 bases from J, with 13 bases in between. Germline V gives CDR1 MDHEN, CDR2 SYDVKM. The CDR3 runs to 15 residues. The CDR3 sequence: CASSFEGLGNTEAFF. The CDR3 region has the DNA TGTGCCAGCAGTTTTGAGGGTTTGGGCAACACTGAAGCTTTCTTT. The variable domain in full, with the rest retrieved from reference TRBV28 and TRBJ1-1, is DVKVTQSSRYLVKRTGEKVFLECVQDMDHENMFWYRQDPGLGLRLIYFSYDVKMKEKGDIPEGYSVSREKKERFSLILESASTNQTSMYLCASSFEGLGNTEAFFGQGTRLTVV.

This clone came up a few times. The chain links TRBV1 to TRBJ2-3; the D segment call TRBD2 is taken from the table without a DNA check. TRBV1 is annotated as a pseudogene. The CDR3 is made up of 16 amino acids. The CDR3 protein is CTSSDRTGGPGDTQYF. CDR3 sequence (DNA): TGCACCAGCTCAGACCGGACGGGAGGGCCAGGAGATACGCAGTATTTT.

This sequence joins TRBV6-4 and TRBJ1-1; possibly TRBD1 for D (5 bases). CDR1 and CDR2 from the germline V gene are MRHNA and SNTAGT. The CDR3 length is 13 residues. Trimming removed 6 bases at V and 4 bases at J, with 12 bases between. The CDR3 nucleotides are TGTGCCAGCAGAGGCCAGGGTGCCACTGAAGCTTTCTTT. Translated: CASRGQGATEAFF.

This clone was detected a few times. The chain employs TRBV5-1 and TRBJ2-7; 7 bases match TRBD1. CDR1 SGHRS and CDR2 YFSETQ come from the germline V gene. Trimming at V came to 1 base and at J to 4 bases, leaving 8 bases not matched to a gene. This CDR3 region has 15 residues. Written as DNA, the CDR3 is TGCGCCAGCAGCTTGTGGCAGGGGGTCGGTTACGAGCAGTACTTC. Translating it yields CASSLWQGVGYEQYF.

The chain couples TRBV6-1 to TRBJ1-4, with D perhaps TRBD1 (6 bases). Trimming left V 3 bases short and J 5 bases short, with 16 bases between. CDR3 length equals 16 residues. Germline CDR1 and CDR2: MNHNS and SASEGT. In DNA, the CDR3 is TGTGCCAGCAGTGATCCAGGTCGTACAGGGAATGAAAAACTGTTTTTT. Protein product: CASSDPGRTGNEKLFF.

V gene TRBV19 combines with J gene TRBJ1-1; 7 bases align to TRBD1. This CDR3 comprises 13 residues. From germline, CDR1 is LNHDA and CDR2 SQIVND (reference sequence). V lost 7 bases to trimming and J lost 12 bases; unmatched junction nucleotides: 14. The CDR3 DNA reads TGTGCCAGTAATATGGGGACAGTACCTAAAACTTTCTTT. Its protein product is CASNMGTVPKTFF.

The rearrangement links TRBV29-1 to TRBJ2-2, with 11 positions matching TRBD1. V shed 4 bases and J 2 bases; nucleotides not matched to a gene: 9. In germline, CDR1 is SQVTM, CDR2 ANQGSEA. The CDR3 consists of 17 residues. The CDR3 is CSVGGPRTGGNTGELFF. In nucleotides, the CDR3 is TGCAGCGTTGGTGGACCCCGGACAGGGGGCAACACCGGGGAGCTGTTTTTT.

The rearrangement joins TRBV28 to TRBJ1-6; D may be TRBD1 (5 bases). The CDR3 runs to 15 residues. Per germline, CDR1 MDHEN and CDR2 SYDVKM. V was trimmed by 1 base and J by 7 bases, leaving 11 bases between them. CDR3 region: CASSLFGGNNSPLHF. The CDR3 DNA follows: TGTGCCAGCAGTTTATTTGGGGGGAACAATTCACCCCTCCACTTT.

Of note for this clone: One end of the junction is discordant with germline, which a read error may explain. The rearrangement joins TRBV5-4 to TRBJ2-1; 7 bases are shared with TRBD2. CDR3 length: 15 amino acids. CDR1 is SGHNT and CDR2 is YYREEE in the germline V gene (reference sequence). The CDR3 reads CASSPGGSQNNEQLF. CDR3 nucleotides: TGTGCCAGCAGCCCGGGCGGGAGCCAGAACAATGAGCAGCTCTTC.

The J gene is TRBJ1-4, the V gene TRBV27, with a weak D call TRBD1 (5 bases). CDR3 length: 14 amino acids. V lost 3 bases and J lost 8, with 13 bases in between. Germline V lookup: CDR1 MNHEY, CDR2 SMNVEV (reference sequence). The CDR3: CASSFRRGSEKLFF. The CDR3 DNA sequence: TGTGCCAGCAGTTTCCGAAGGGGAAGCGAAAAACTGTTTTTT.

This clone is a singleton in its sample. The chain combines TRBV10-1 with TRBJ2-7; D may be TRBD1 (6 bases). The CDR3 spans 12 residues. Germline V gene data show CDR1 as WNHNN and CDR2 as SYGVQD (reference sequence). V was pared by 9 bases and J by 4 bases, with 13 bases between. CDR3 sequence (DNA): TGCGCCAGGATAGACAGGTTATACGAGCAGTACTTC. Protein product: CARIDRLYEQYF.

This rearrangement joins TRBV28 to TRBJ2-7; possible D gene TRBD1, 6 bases. V was shortened by 5 bases and J by 5 bases, with 16 bases between the two germline ends. Per germline, CDR1 MDHEN and CDR2 SYDVKM. The length of the CDR3 is 14 residues. The CDR3 region is CASSTLVGDNEQYF. Written as DNA, the CDR3 is TGTGCCAGCAGTACGCTGGTGGGGGACAACGAGCAGTACTTC.

This chain links TRBV30 with TRBJ1-2, with unresolved D. The CDR3 has 12 residues. Germline loops: CDR1 GTSNPN, CDR2 SVGIG (reference sequence). The ends were cut back, 0 bases at V and 5 bases at J, with 7 bases in the middle. The CDR3 DNA reads TGTGCCTGGAGTGTCCGTTCGTATGGCTACACCTTC. Protein sequence: CAWSVRSYGYTF.

This clone showed up just once. The chain joins TRBV27 to TRBJ1-2, with D maybe TRBD1 (5 bases). The CDR3 loop spans 15 amino acids. The germline gives CDR1 MNHEY, CDR2 SMNVEV (reference sequence). The V and J ends lost 2 bases and 4 bases respectively, with 14 bases between them. For the CDR3, the DNA is TGTGCCAGCAGTTTAAGCCAGGGAGGGCCCTATGGCTACACCTTC. It yields the protein CASSLSQGGPYGYTF.